Following are 29 T cell receptor beta chains from one sample sequenced in a study of CD8 T cells in Susac syndrome. Random hexamers were used to reverse transcribe the RNA input (roughly 0.5 to 1 ug). TCRdb reprocessed the immunoSEQ multiplex PCR reads via MiXCR and lists one record per CDR3 protein. Of roughly 120,000 distinct CDR3 sequences listed, approximately 95% are singletons. Sample: CD8+ T cells from PBMCs. The receptor set was obtained from a human donor with multiple sclerosis.

J is TRBJ1-5 and V is TRBV19, with 9 nucleotides matching TRBD1. The CDR3 runs 14 residues. V trimming: 9 bases; J trimming: 5 bases; junction bases outside the gene matches: 8. Germline CDR1 is LNHDA and CDR2 is SQIVND (reference sequence). The CDR3 sequence is CASSTGQGYQPQHF. The CDR3 DNA is TGTGCCAGCAGCACGGGACAGGGATATCAGCCCCAGCATTTT.

The gene calls are TRBV12-3 or TRBV12-4 and TRBJ2-4; TRBD1 aligns across 7 bases. The CDR3 length is 13 residues. V dropped 6 bases and J dropped 8; count of bases not matched to a gene: 7. CDR3 region: CASSDREWDIQYF. Here the CDR3 DNA reads TGTGCCAGCAGCGACAGGGAATGGGACATTCAGTACTTC.

CDR3 loop: CASSVSGDPGELFF. The CDR3 DNA sequence: TGTGCCAGCAGCGTCAGCGGGGACCCCGGGGAGCTGTTTTTT. The rearrangement joins TRBV9 to TRBJ2-2; TRBD2 matches 7 bases. The V gene's germline CDR1 is SGDLS and CDR2 YYNGEE. The CDR3 is 14 amino acids. J lost 6 bases, V lost 2 bases, and 4 bases had no gene match.

The V call is TRBV5-4, the J call TRBJ2-7, with TRBD1 matching over 11 bases. V was clipped by 4 bases and J by 7 bases; unmatched bases: 7. Per germline, CDR1 SGHNT and CDR2 YYREEE (reference sequence). The CDR3 runs 14 residues. CDR3 nucleotide sequence: TGTGCCAGCAGCCCAGGACAGGGGGCAAGAGAGCAGTACGTC. This encodes CASSPGQGAREQYV.

This chain connects TRBV5-6 to TRBJ2-2, with 11 bases fitting TRBD2. Germline V gene lookup returns CDR1 SGHDT and CDR2 YYEEEE. V shed 2 bases and J 0 bases; nucleotides not matched to a gene: 6. The CDR3 extends over 18 amino acids. CDR3 sequence: CASSLLAGESTNTGELFF. CDR3 DNA sequence: TGTGCCAGCAGCTTACTAGCGGGGGAGAGCACGAACACCGGGGAGCTGTTTTTT.

The chain recombines TRBV20-1 with TRBJ2-1; D not resolved. This CDR3 is built from 15 residues. V was cut by 2 bases and J by 0 bases, with 11 bases left in between. From germline, CDR1 is DFQATT and CDR2 SNEGSKA (reference sequence). CDR3 coding DNA: TGCAGTGCTAGACCCGGACCTAGCTCCTACAATGAGCAGTTCTTC. Encoded protein: CSARPGPSSYNEQFF.

The chain combines TRBV6-5 with TRBJ1-4, with D possibly matching TRBD1 (5 bases). V was pared by 5 bases and J by 8 bases, with 15 bases between. The CDR3 is made up of 14 amino acids. CDR1 and CDR2 from the germline V gene are MNHEY and SVGAGI. The CDR3 sequence: CASSLRVGREKLFF. The CDR3 DNA reads TGTGCCAGCAGTCTCAGGGTTGGGCGCGAAAAACTGTTTTTT.

The CDR3 protein is CASSLARPDTEAFF. The CDR3 DNA reads as TGTGCCAGCAGCTTAGCCAGGCCCGACACTGAAGCTTTCTTT. The genes are TRBV7-9 and TRBJ1-1, with unresolved D. The CDR3 covers 14 residues. Trimming cost V 0 bases and J 3 bases, with 8 bases left between them. Looked up from germline, CDR1 is SEHNR and CDR2 is FQNEAQ (reference sequence). The full variable domain, in which reference TRBV7-9 and TRBJ1-1 provide the parts outside the CDR3, is DTGVSQNPRHKITKRGQNVTFRCDPISEHNRLYWYRQTLGQGPEFLTYFQNEAQLEKSRLLSDRFSAERPKGSFSTLEIQRTEQGDSAMYLCASSLARPDTEAFFGQGTRLTVV.

V usage is TRBV9 and J usage is TRBJ2-1; TRBD2 matches 7 bases. The CDR3 is 16 residues long. With 0 bases clipped from V and 6 bases from J, the junction kept 9 bases outside the gene matches. The germline V gene has CDR1 SGDLS and CDR2 YYNGEE. In nucleotides, the CDR3 is TGTGCCAGCAGCGTAGGGGGGAGGGCCCTCTTCAATGAGCAGTTCTTC. This encodes CASSVGGRALFNEQFF. Using reference TRBV9 and TRBJ2-1 for the parts outside the CDR3, the full variable domain is DSGVTQTPKHLITATGQRVTLRCSPRSGDLSVYWYQQSLDQGLQFLIQYYNGEERAKGNILERFSAQQFPDLHSELNLSSLELGDSALYFCASSVGGRALFNEQFFGPGTRLTVL.

The chain uses TRBV9 and TRBJ2-5; no clear D gene. Trimming pared 0 bases from V and 7 bases from J, leaving 13 bases between. Germline V lookup: CDR1 SGDLS, CDR2 YYNGEE. The CDR3 is 14 residues long. CDR3 protein: CASSVGADPGTQYF. The CDR3 DNA reads TGTGCCAGCAGCGTAGGGGCAGACCCAGGGACCCAGTACTTC.

The gene calls are TRBV27 and TRBJ2-7; D might be TRBD2 (6 bases). The CDR3 has 13 amino acids. Looked up from germline, CDR1 is MNHEY and CDR2 is SMNVEV (reference sequence). Trimming cost V 0 bases and J 3 bases, with 6 bases left between them. CDR3 protein: CASSLSGGYEQYV. The CDR3 DNA reads as TGTGCCAGCAGTTTATCGGGGGGCTACGAGCAGTACGTC.

Points on this clonotype: The junction departs from germline at one end; a sequencing error may be responsible. The rearrangement uses TRBV5-6 and TRBJ1-6, with D perhaps TRBD1 (5 bases). The CDR3 has 14 amino acids. Germline CDR1 is SGHDT and CDR2 is YYEEEE. In DNA form, the CDR3 reads TGTGCCAGCAGCTTGGGAAGGGGAAATTCACCCCCCCACTTT. Its translation is CASSLGRGNSPPHF.

This chain connects TRBV11-2 to TRBJ2-7, with D perhaps matching TRBD1 or TRBD2 (5 bases each). Looked up from germline, CDR1 is SGHAT and CDR2 is FQNNGV. This CDR3 has 13 amino acids. Trimming removed 4 bases at V and 9 bases at J, with 16 bases between. As DNA, the CDR3 is TGTGCCAGCAGCTCGTTGAGGGACCCGGGGCAGTACTTC. It yields the protein CASSSLRDPGQYF.

This chain joins TRBV12-3 or TRBV12-4 and TRBJ2-5, with TRBD1 as a possible D gene (6 bases). This CDR3 region has 14 residues. The V gene lost 5 bases and the J gene lost 6 bases, with 16 bases spanning the gap. DNA of the CDR3: TGTGCCAGCAGTCTCTACAGGGTGGCCCAGACCCAGTACTTC. Residues: CASSLYRVAQTQYF.

This chain links TRBV29-1 with TRBJ2-2; 9 bases are shared with TRBD2. The CDR3 spans 13 residues. CDR1 and CDR2 (germline): SQVTM, ANQGSEA. V dropped 5 bases and J dropped 6; count of bases not matched to a gene: 4. For the CDR3, the DNA is TGCAGCGTTACGGGACTAGCTGCCGGGGAGCTGTTTTTT. Its protein product is CSVTGLAAGELFF.

The chain employs TRBV5-1 and TRBJ2-3, with a possible D match to TRBD1 (5 bases). The germline gives CDR1 SGHRS, CDR2 YFSETQ. The CDR3 has 16 amino acids. Trimming took off 4 bases at V and 1 base at J, with 16 bases between the two ends. CDR3 bases: TGCGCCAGCAGCCGCCCCCAGGGCGAGGGCACAGATACGCAGTATTTT. This encodes CASSRPQGEGTDTQYF. Full variable domain (remainder filled in from reference TRBV5-1 and TRBJ2-3): KAGVTQTPRYLIKTRGQQVTLSCSPISGHRSVSWYQQTPGQGLQFLFEYFSETQRNKGNFPGRFSGRQFSNSRSEMNVSTLELGDSALYLCASSRPQGEGTDTQYFGPGTRLTVL.

The J gene is TRBJ2-1, the V gene TRBV14; TRBD2 is a possible D gene (5 bases). V lost 1 base and J lost 0, with 19 bases in between. Germline CDR1 reads SGHDN; CDR2 reads FVKESK. This CDR3 comprises 19 residues. The CDR3 coding sequence is TGTGCCAGCAGCCAAGTAAAAAGTGTAAGGGAGAGCTCCTACAATGAGCAGTTCTTC. Translated, it gives CASSQVKSVRESSYNEQFF.

J is TRBJ1-1 and V is TRBV5-1; D unclear. Germline V lookup: CDR1 SGHRS, CDR2 YFSETQ. The CDR3 length is 16 residues. V gave up 1 base and J gave up 5 bases, with 18 bases separating them. Here the CDR3 DNA reads TGCGCCAGCAGCTTGAATTGGGAAGGTCCTAAAACTGAAGCTTTCTTT. Translated: CASSLNWEGPKTEAFF.

The chain couples TRBV30 to TRBJ2-2; TRBD1 agrees at 8 bases. The CDR3 covers 18 residues. V dropped 0 bases and J dropped 4; count of bases not matched to a gene: 13. Germline V gene sequence: CDR1 GTSNPN, CDR2 SVGIG (reference sequence). DNA for the CDR3: TGTGCCTGGAGTGTACGAAGAACCGGGACAGGCCTCACCGGGGAGCTGTTTTTT. This translates into CAWSVRRTGTGLTGELFF.

The DNA for the CDR3 is TGTGCCACCAGCAGAGATTGGGGTCTAGCGAACGAGCAGTACTTC. Translated, it gives CATSRDWGLANEQYF. This sequence joins TRBV15 and TRBJ2-7, with D possibly TRBD2 on 6 matching bases. Germline V CDR1 and CDR2: LNHNV, YYDKDF (reference sequence). V lost 0 bases and J 5 bases, leaving 14 bases between the germline ends. There are 15 residues in the CDR3. Variable domain in full (rest from reference TRBV15 and TRBJ2-7): DAMVIQNPRYQVTQFGKPVTLSCSQTLNHNVMYWYQQKSSQAPKLLFHYYDKDFNNEADTPDNFQSRRPNTSFCFLDIRSPGLGDTAMYLCATSRDWGLANEQYFGPGTRLTVT.

This rearrangement joins TRBV5-6 to TRBJ2-5; D remains unclear. Between the trimmed V and J ends, which lost 2 bases and 5 bases, there was a span of 13 bases. The CDR3 extends over 14 amino acids. Germline V gene lookup returns CDR1 SGHDT and CDR2 YYEEEE. As DNA, the CDR3 is TGTGCCAGCAGCTTCACCACCAGTTGGGAGACCCAGTACTTC. Encoded protein: CASSFTTSWETQYF.

This chain links TRBV10-3 with TRBJ2-1, with 12 bases identical to TRBD1. Germline V lookup: CDR1 ENHRY, CDR2 SYGVKD. J lost 10 bases, V lost 0 bases, and 10 bases had no gene match. The CDR3 spans 17 residues. The CDR3 nucleotides read TGTGCCATCAGTGAGTCGAATTGGGGACAGGGGGCGAGGGAGCAGTTCTTC. Its translation: CAISESNWGQGAREQFF.

The rearrangement links TRBV25-1 to TRBJ2-2; possibly TRBD2 for D (6 bases). V lost 2 bases to trimming and J lost 4 bases, with 17 bases between them. CDR1 and CDR2 (germline): MGHDK, SYGVNS. CDR3 length: 17 amino acids. This CDR3 reads CASSEISAGTSTGELFF. The CDR3 nucleotides are TGTGCCAGCAGTGAAATAAGCGCGGGGACGAGCACCGGGGAGCTGTTTTTT.

The chain uses TRBV4-1 and TRBJ1-2, with 7 bases fitting TRBD1. Losses at the gene ends were 3 bases for V and 4 bases for J; bases not matched to a gene: 11. Germline values: CDR1 MGHRA, CDR2 YSYEKL. This CDR3 is built from 16 residues. The CDR3 is CASSQTRNTGAYGYTF. In DNA, the CDR3 is TGCGCCAGCAGCCAGACCCGTAACACAGGGGCCTATGGCTACACCTTC.

The genes are TRBV6-5 and TRBJ2-7; 7 bases match TRBD2. CDR1 and CDR2 from the germline V gene are MNHEY and SVGAGI. The CDR3 is 13 residues long. Trimming removed 0 bases from V and 6 bases from J; junction bases left unmatched: 2. The CDR3: CASSYSTSLEQYF. The CDR3 DNA follows: TGTGCCAGCAGTTACTCGACTAGCCTCGAGCAGTACTTC.

The chain recombines TRBV7-2 with TRBJ2-2; 11 nucleotides match TRBD2. This CDR3 contains 17 residues. Germline V lookup: CDR1 SGHTA, CDR2 FQGNSA. J gave up 0 bases and V 6 bases, and 6 bases lay outside the gene matches. The CDR3 sequence: CASSSVAGGPNTGELFF. CDR3 nucleotides: TGTGCCAGCAGTTCTGTAGCGGGGGGGCCGAACACCGGGGAGCTGTTTTTT.

The chain joins TRBV29-1 to TRBJ2-4; TRBD2 might be the D (5 bases). Germline CDR1 is SQVTM and CDR2 is ANQGSEA. The CDR3 has 16 amino acids. Trimming removed 0 bases at V and 0 bases at J, with 12 bases between. The DNA of the CDR3 is TGCAGCGTTGAAGATGGAGCAGGACTAGCCAAAAACATTCAGTACTTC. Protein sequence: CSVEDGAGLAKNIQYF.

CDR3 residues: CSAREGGSYGYTF. CDR3 DNA sequence: TGCAGTGCTAGAGAGGGGGGTAGCTATGGCTACACCTTC. The J gene is TRBJ1-2, the V gene TRBV20-1, with D maybe TRBD1 (5 bases). The CDR3 loop spans 13 amino acids. The germline gives CDR1 DFQATT, CDR2 SNEGSKA (reference sequence). Trimming stripped 0 bases from V and 4 bases from J, with 9 bases between.

The chain recombines TRBV9 with TRBJ2-2; D unclear. The CDR3 contains 12 residues. The germline V gene encodes CDR1 SGDLS and CDR2 YYNGEE. The V and J ends lost 3 bases and 6 bases respectively, with 6 bases between them. The DNA of the CDR3 is TGTGCCAGCAGCGACTGGTCCGGGGAGCTGTTTTTT. Its translation is CASSDWSGELFF.